This T cell receptor (beta chain) was observed in a study of identical twins. Overall study results and limits: Conclusions relied on cross-sectional statistical analysis, not following the same donors.

In TCRdb, the 5' RACE reads were re-called with MiXCR into one record per CDR3 protein. The table includes 300,000 or so distinct CDR3 sequences, roughly 8.6% detected once. On this clonotype itself: Its antigen is unknown.

This CDR3 is built from 17 residues. V lost 4 bases and J lost 4; bases outside the gene matches: 12. Germline V gene sequence: CDR1 LGHNA, CDR2 YSLEER. The same sample was also used in a study of yellow fever vaccine responses in identical twins.

Material for sequencing was CD8+ T cells sorted from blood. This TCR came from a woman between 18 and 29 years old in good health. This chain connects TRBV4-3 to TRBJ2-7; TRBD2 aligns across 11 bases. In DNA, the CDR3 is TGCGCCAGCAGCCTCGATGCGACCGGGACTAGCGGATACGAGCAGTACTTC. It yields the protein CASSLDATGTSGYEQYF.